These T cell receptor beta chains were read from a single sample in a study of T cells in Graves' hyperthyroidism and ophthalmopathy. From the multiplex PCR reads, TCRdb called clonotypes with MiXCR, one entry per CDR3 protein. The table shows approximately 200,000 distinct CDR3 sequences, with around 20% occurring only once. Sequencing was performed on blood. The receptors were gathered from a middle-aged man with Graves' hyperthyroidism. Both conserved end residues are part of each CDR3. Fields, in order: J gene, clone size, D gene, V gene, CDR3 DNA, CDR3 protein. The D gene is left open where the match is weak. Where a row states a size, it is once, few, many or the class of an expanded clone; other rows omit it.

TRBJ2-1	-	-	TRBV20-1	TGCGGTTTAATTAGGGGAAACAATGAGCAGTTCTTC	CGLIRGNNEQFF
TRBJ1-2	many	TRBD1	TRBV28	TGTGCCAGCAGTTTCAGGGGGTACTATGGCTACACCTTC	CASSFRGYYGYTF
TRBJ2-5	many	-	TRBV12-3/TRBV12-4	TGTGCCAGCAGTTTAGCGCTGTTGAGCCTAAGACAAGAGACCCAGTACTTC	CASSLALLSLRQETQYF
TRBJ2-7	many	TRBD2	TRBV12-3/TRBV12-4	TGTGCCAGCAGTTTAACCGCGGGGGGCGAGCAGTACTTC	CASSLTAGGEQYF
TRBJ1-5	-	TRBD1	TRBV28	TGTGCCAGCAGTCCCGCCTACGGACAGGGCGTAGGGCCCCAGCATTTT	CASSPAYGQGVGPQHF
TRBJ1-2	few	-	TRBV10-3	TGTGCCATCAGTGAGTCTGGGGCGCTTGGTACTAACTATGGCTACACCTTC	CAISESGALGTNYGYTF
TRBJ2-2	many	-	TRBV7-9	TGTGCCAGCAGCTTAGGCCGGGAAGATATCGGGGAGCTGTTTTTT	CASSLGREDIGELFF
TRBJ2-7	-	-	TRBV6-1	TGTGCCTGCAGTGCCACAGAGATCTCCTACGAGCAGTACTTC	CACSATEISYEQYF
TRBJ2-7	many	-	TRBV20-1	TGCAGTGCTAGACCCCGCTCCTACGAGCAGTACTTC	CSARPRSYEQYF
TRBJ2-3	many	-	TRBV7-8	TGTGCCAGCAGCTTTTCAAACTGGCCGCGGCTTCTCCCAGATACGCAGTATTTT	CASSFSNWPRLLPDTQYF
TRBJ2-2	few	TRBD2	TRBV2	TGTGCCAGCAGGCTGGGGAGGGACCGTACCGGGGAGCTGTTTTTT	CASRLGRDRTGELFF
TRBJ1-5	many	-	TRBV12-3/TRBV12-4	TGTGCCAGCAGAAAACAAGATCAGCCCCAGCATTTT	CASRKQDQPQHF
TRBJ1-3	-	-	TRBV27	TGTGCCAGCAGTCCCCTGGGGGTAGCGGGAAACACCATATATTTT	CASSPLGVAGNTIYF
TRBJ1-1	many	-	TRBV7-2	TGTGCCAGCAGTTCCATGTCCAACACTGAAGCTTTCTTT	CASSSMSNTEAFF
TRBJ1-4	many	-	TRBV10-3	TGTGCCATCAGTGTCCGGGTTAATGAAAAACTGTTTTTT	CAISVRVNEKLFF
TRBJ2-2	few	-	TRBV9	TGTGCCAGCAGCGTAGATCACGCCGGGGAGCTGTTTTTT	CASSVDHAGELFF
TRBJ1-4	many	-	TRBV15	TGTGCCACCAGCGGGCTCGGGGAAAAACTGTTTTTT	CATSGLGEKLFF
TRBJ1-5	many	-	TRBV19	TGTGCCAGTAGCTTCTCGCATCAGCCCCAGCATTTT	CASSFSHQPQHF
TRBJ2-1	-	TRBD1	TRBV28	TGTGCCAGCAGTTTAGTAGGGGGCATCCACAATGAGCAGTTCTTC	CASSLVGGIHNEQFF
TRBJ1-5	many	-	TRBV28	TGTGCCAGCAGTTCCGGGACAACTAATCAGCCCCAGCATTTT	CASSSGTTNQPQHF
TRBJ1-2	few	-	TRBV20-1	TGCAGTGCTAGAATCTTGGCAGTAGCTAACTATGGCTACACCTTC	CSARILAVANYGYTF
TRBJ1-1	few	-	TRBV20-1	TGCAGTGCTAGAGGCGGTCAGGGGATCGGCACTGAAGCTTTCTTT	CSARGGQGIGTEAFF
TRBJ1-1	many	-	TRBV20-1	TGCAGTGCTAGAGATCGCGGAGAAAACACTGAAGCTTTCTTT	CSARDRGENTEAFF
TRBJ1-1	many	-	TRBV20-1	TGCAGTGCTAGTTGGCCCCTAGCCACTGAAGCTTTCTTT	CSASWPLATEAFF
TRBJ2-1	many	TRBD2	TRBV6-2/TRBV6-3	TGTGCCAGCAGTTACTCGCGGGGGGGCAGAAATGAGCAGTTCTTC	CASSYSRGGRNEQFF
TRBJ2-5	many	-	TRBV4-3	TGCGCCAGCAGCCAAGTAGCAGGGCAAGAGACCCAGTACTTC	CASSQVAGQETQYF
TRBJ2-2	-	-	TRBV4-1	TGCGCCAGCAGCCCTCTGGCAACCGGGGAGCTGTTTTTT	CASSPLATGELFF
TRBJ2-2	-	TRBD1	TRBV11-2	TGTGCCAGCAGCCCCGGAGCCCGGGACAGGGACACCGGGGAGCTGTTTTTT	CASSPGARDRDTGELFF
TRBJ1-4	many	-	TRBV11-2	TGTGCCAGCAGCAGACAGCTGTCAACTAATGAAAAACTGTTTTTT	CASSRQLSTNEKLFF
TRBJ2-1	many	-	TRBV7-2	TGTGCCAGCAGAGCGGGCCTCGAGCGGGATGAGCAGTTCTTC	CASRAGLERDEQFF
TRBJ1-3	many	TRBD1	TRBV20-1	TGCAGTGCTAGATGGGACAGGGGCCCTTCTGGAAACACCATATATTTT	CSARWDRGPSGNTIYF
TRBJ1-5	-	-	TRBV27	TGTGCCAGCAGCCTTGGGACGAAAAGCAATCAGCCCCAGCATTTT	CASSLGTKSNQPQHF
TRBJ1-6	many	-	TRBV28	TGTGCCAGCAGTTTACCAGGGTTTAAGTCACCCCTCCACTTT	CASSLPGFKSPLHF
TRBJ2-1	many	-	TRBV2	TGTGCCACCATCTTAGGGGGGGGGCTCAATGAGCAGTTCTTC	CATILGGGLNEQFF
TRBJ1-1	-	-	TRBV29-1	TGCAGCGTTGGAAGGTATTCATGGGACACTGAAGCTTTCTTT	CSVGRYSWDTEAFF
TRBJ2-1	-	TRBD1	TRBV29-1	TGCAGCGTCCCGACAGGGGGCGCCGGGAATGAGCAGTTCTTC	CSVPTGGAGNEQFF
TRBJ2-1	-	TRBD2	TRBV6-1	TGTGCCAGCAGTTCCAGACTAGCGGGTGATCAGTTCTTC	CASSSRLAGDQFF
TRBJ2-1	-	-	TRBV7-2	TGTGCCAGCAGCTTACCAGGGATCCCCCGGGAGTTTTCCTACAATGAGCAGTTCTTC	CASSLPGIPREFSYNEQFF
TRBJ1-1	many	-	TRBV28	TGTGCCAGCAAGAACGGGGGAAACACTGAAGCTTTCTTT	CASKNGGNTEAFF
TRBJ1-4	many	TRBD1	TRBV7-2	TGTGCCAGCAGCCCGCGACAGGGGACTAATGAAAAACTGTTTTTT	CASSPRQGTNEKLFF